The entry below gives a single T cell receptor (beta chain) sequence along with its context. Its antigen is not identified. Vbeta (60) and Jbeta (13) primers were used in the PCR. Method: immunoSEQ multiplex PCR; TCRdb's copy keeps in-frame clones and lacks some. The profile covers tens of thousands of clones, with roughly 86% appearing a single time and roughly 5.5% taken by the ten largest. Donors were nominally healthy when sampled, though unrecorded immune exposures were likely. This entry comes from a study of cytomegalovirus exposure and HLA in healthy donors. Overall study findings and caveats: In an earlier analysis, about 90% or about 30%: the productive usage of most TCR beta V segments.

V lost 4 bases to trimming and J lost 2 bases, with 9 bases between them. This CDR3 contains 13 residues. Germline V gene lookup returns CDR1 MGHRA and CDR2 YSYEKL. The sample taken for sequencing was PBMCs. This chain uses TRBV4-1 with TRBJ2-7; possibly TRBD2 for D (5 bases). The sequence came from a woman under 30 in good health and CMV-seropositive. The CDR3 DNA is TGCGCCAGCAGCCCCCTAGCAGCCTACGAGCAGTACTTC. Its translation is CASSPLAAYEQYF.